This T cell receptor beta chain was obtained from a study of CD8 T cells in ankylosing spondylitis. General study results and limits: Disease-linked clones reportedly showed significant enrichment in matched ankylosing spondylitis synovial fluid. Some of these motif variants have turned up before, in reports on reactive arthritis synovial fluid and blood. Blood of patients with ankylosing spondylitis appeared to be characterized by a TCR beta motif of about 8 highly homologous variants.

MiXCR, run by TCRdb on the 5' RACE reads, gives a single entry per CDR3 protein. The sample has under 450,000 distinct CDR3 sequences; roughly 22% are singletons. On this clonotype itself: Its antigen is not identified.

The CDR3 length is 15 residues. This TCR was recovered from a male donor with ankylosing spondylitis or in good health (not recorded which). V usage is TRBV21-1 and J usage is TRBJ1-3. TRBV21-1 is flagged as a pseudogene. Sequences were obtained from blood, either unsorted or a sorted T cell fraction (not recorded which). As DNA, the CDR3 is TGTGCCAGCAGATCTAACGGAATCTCTGGAAACACCATATATTTT. Residues: CASRSNGISGNTIYF.